This TCR beta chain comes out of a study of blood T cells in healthy people across ages. The table lists this clonotype with many counts. A second PCR, run for about 7 to 12 cycles, used a sample-barcoded 5' primer plus a J-beta primer mix. TCRdb reanalysed the 5' RACE reads using MiXCR and keeps one entry per CDR3 protein. The table shows roughly 1.6 million distinct CDR3 sequences, with roughly 32% occurring only once. Sample: blood. The TCR comes from a woman in her twenties or thirties in good health.

The CDR3: CASSLVSGDNEQFF. As DNA, the CDR3 is TGCGCCAGCAGCTTGGTTAGCGGGGACAATGAGCAGTTCTTC. The chain links TRBV5-1 to TRBJ2-1; 8 nucleotides line up with TRBD2. CDR3 length equals 14 residues. From germline, CDR1 is SGHRS and CDR2 YFSETQ. Trimming at V came to 0 bases and at J to 5 bases, leaving 1 base not matched to a gene.